Listed here are 14 T cell receptor beta chains from one sample, sequenced in a study of blood T cell repertoires in COVID-19 (dated by TCRdb to the early 2020s). The library was made by the immunoSEQ multiplex PCR assay. Not all clones reach the TCRdb copy of this immuneACCESS table, which keeps in-frame sequences only. Checked studies attribute under half of the gap to unresolved V genes and leave the rest unexplained. This sample comprises more than 35,000 clones, 75% to 85% of them detected only once. The ten most abundant clones make up over 13% of the sample. The sequencing sample was made of peripheral blood. These receptors were obtained from a woman in her 70s with acute or convalescent COVID-19.

This clone was recorded a few times. J is TRBJ1-1 and V is TRBV9; D unclear. V lost 0 bases and J lost 1, with 7 bases in between. The CDR3 sequence is 14 residues long. Germline values: CDR1 SGDLS, CDR2 YYNGEE. In DNA, the CDR3 is TGTGCCAGCAGCGTAGTATCGGGGAACACTGAAGCTTTCTTT. This translates into CASSVVSGNTEAFF.

The chain joins TRBV28 to TRBJ2-3; TRBD2 is a possible D gene (6 bases). The CDR3 runs to 16 residues. CDR1 and CDR2 from the germline V gene are MDHEN and SYDVKM. With 1 base removed from V and 1 base from J, the gap between germline ends came to 12 bases. CDR3 protein: CASSLYSGSRTDTQYF. The CDR3 DNA reads TGTGCCAGCAGTTTATACTCCGGGAGTCGCACAGATACGCAGTATTTT.

The J gene is TRBJ1-4, the V gene TRBV7-6, with 8 nucleotides matching TRBD1. The CDR3 extends over 15 amino acids. Germline assignment: CDR1 SGHVS and CDR2 FNYEAQ. The V and J ends lost 5 bases and 6 bases, in that order; junction bases with no gene match: 8. CDR3 protein: CASSPRQGSYEKLFF. The CDR3 nucleotides read TGTGCCAGCAGCCCAAGACAGGGGTCATATGAAAAACTGTTTTTT.

The chain employs TRBV5-6 and TRBJ2-7; TRBD2 is a possible D gene (6 bases). With 5 bases removed from V and 5 bases from J, the gap between germline ends came to 29 bases. The CDR3 runs 18 residues. In germline, CDR1 is SGHDT, CDR2 YYEEEE. The CDR3 spells CASSYRGASEGSGHEQYF. The CDR3 nucleotides are TGTGCCAGCAGTTACCGGGGCGCTAGCGAGGGATCGGGCCACGAGCAGTACTTC.

CDR3 DNA: TGTGCCACCAGCAGAGAGGGGGGGGGCACAGATACGCAGTATTTT. Translating it yields CATSREGGGTDTQYF. The chain recombines TRBV15 with TRBJ2-3; 7 nucleotides agree with TRBD2. Trimming cost V 0 bases and J 1 base; bases outside gene matches: 1. The CDR3 has 15 amino acids. Germline-derived CDR1 and CDR2 are LNHNV and YYDKDF (reference sequence).

The chain combines TRBV5-1 with TRBJ2-1; 11 bases align to TRBD2. V lost 4 bases and J lost 7; bases outside the gene matches: 13. There are 17 residues in the CDR3. Germline V gene data show CDR1 as SGHRS and CDR2 as YFSETQ. CDR3 protein: CASSALAGGFSRNEQFF. CDR3 sequence (DNA): TGCGCCAGCAGCGCGCTAGCGGGAGGATTTTCTAGGAATGAGCAGTTCTTC.

This clone came up once. The V and J genes are TRBV3-1 (or the pseudogene TRBV3-2) and TRBJ2-2; TRBD2 matches 11 bases. CDR1 LGHDT and CDR2 YNNKEL come from the germline V gene (reference sequence). Unmatched junction bases numbered 4, after V lost 4 bases and J lost 3 bases. The CDR3 contains 16 residues. This CDR3 reads CASSLVGLADTGELFF. CDR3 bases: TGTGCCAGCAGCCTGGTGGGACTAGCGGACACCGGGGAGCTGTTTTTT.

The chain employs TRBV20-1 and TRBJ2-5; D is possibly TRBD2 (5 bases). Germline-derived CDR1 and CDR2 are DFQATT and SNEGSKA (reference sequence). Trimming shortened V by 1 base and J by 5 bases, and 5 bases separated the two germline ends. The CDR3 has 11 residues. The DNA of the CDR3 is TGCAGTGCTAGAGGAGGGGAGACCCAGTACTTC. This gives the protein CSARGGETQYF.

The chain is built from TRBV6-5 and TRBJ2-3, with D possibly being TRBD1 (5 bases). The germline V gene has CDR1 MNHEY and CDR2 SVGAGI. CDR3 length: 13 residues. Trimming left V 7 bases short and J 5 bases short, with 13 bases between. The CDR3 here is CASKETGVDTQYF. DNA for the CDR3: TGTGCCAGCAAAGAAACAGGAGTAGATACGCAGTATTTT.

This clone was detected a few times. J is TRBJ1-2 and V is TRBV2, with D possibly TRBD1 on 5 matching bases. V lost 0 bases and J 4 bases, leaving 15 bases between the germline ends. The CDR3 contains 16 residues. Germline V gene data show CDR1 as SNHLY and CDR2 as FYNNEI. CDR3 loop: CASSEAAGRWGYGYTF. The CDR3, as DNA: TGTGCCAGCAGTGAAGCCGCAGGGCGGTGGGGCTATGGCTACACCTTC.

In nucleotides, the CDR3 is TGCGCCAGCAGCTTGAGGCACGGCGGGCGGGGGGAAAAACTGTTTTTT. It specifies CASSLRHGGRGEKLFF. The rearrangement links TRBV5-1 to TRBJ1-4, with D perhaps matching TRBD1 (5 bases). V was trimmed by 1 base and J by 8 bases, leaving 18 bases between them. The CDR3 is 16 residues long. Per germline, CDR1 SGHRS and CDR2 YFSETQ.

This clone appeared a single time. This CDR3 reads CASSPGGGRAYNEQFF. CDR3 coding DNA: TGCGCCAGCAGCCCCGGAGGCGGGAGGGCCTACAATGAGCAGTTCTTC. The rearrangement uses TRBV5-1 and TRBJ2-1; 9 nucleotides agree with TRBD2. CDR1 is SGHRS, CDR2 YFSETQ, per germline. V was pared by 4 bases and J by 2 bases, with 7 bases of the junction left unmatched. This CDR3 spans 16 amino acids.

The V gene is TRBV2, the J gene TRBJ2-2, with 11 bases identical to TRBD2. The CDR3 spans 17 residues. The V and J ends lost 7 bases and 1 base, in that order; junction bases with no gene match: 8. Germline loops: CDR1 SNHLY, CDR2 FYNNEI. The CDR3 protein is CASNPPGLAVNTGELFF. Written as DNA, the CDR3 is TGTGCCAGCAACCCCCCGGGACTAGCGGTGAACACCGGGGAGCTGTTTTTT. Looking up the rest from reference TRBV2 and TRBJ2-2 gives the full variable domain: EPEVTQTPSHQVTQMGQEVILRCVPISNHLYFYWYRQILGQKVEFLVSFYNNEISEKSEIFDDQFSVERPDGSNFTLKIRSTKLEDSAMYFCASNPPGLAVNTGELFFGEGSRLTVL.

V is TRBV21-1 and J is TRBJ1-1; TRBD1 was called by the table and not checked on the DNA. TRBV21-1 is flagged as a pseudogene. This CDR3 has 14 residues. The CDR3 nucleotides are TGTGCCAGCAGCCTAACGACAGGGAACACTGAAGCTTTCTTT. Translation: CASSLTTGNTEAFF.